Listed below are T cell receptor beta chains from one sample, sequenced in a study of T cells in Graves' hyperthyroidism and ophthalmopathy. TCRdb processed the multiplex PCR reads anew with MiXCR; each CDR3 protein has one entry. The data contain 460,000 or so distinct CDR3 sequences, approximately 15% of them singletons. The specimen sequenced was blood. These receptors came from a young woman with Graves' hyperthyroidism. The CDR3 runs from the conserved cysteine through the conserved F or W. The D gene is left open where the match is weak. Where a row states a size, it is once, few, many or the class of an expanded clone; other rows omit it.

clone_size,j_call,d_call,v_call,cdr3_aa,cdr3_nt
many,TRBJ2-3,TRBD2,TRBV20-1,CSARRRLAGEADTQYF,TGCAGTGCCCGCCGTAGACTAGCGGGAGAGGCAGATACGCAGTATTTT
many,TRBJ2-1,.,TRBV2,CAIRQGYEQFF,TGTGCCATTCGTCAGGGGTATGAGCAGTTCTTC
few,TRBJ2-7,.,TRBV30,CARQLNQGEQYF,TGTGCCAGACAACTTAACCAGGGGGAGCAGTACTTC
.,TRBJ2-1,TRBD2,TRBV4-1,CASSQDVTTSGYHNEQFF,TGCGCCAGCAGCCAAGACGTCACGACTAGCGGGTACCACAATGAGCAGTTCTTC
many,TRBJ2-4,.,TRBV3-1,CASSRAGQENIQYF,TGTGCCAGCAGCCGAGCGGGACAAGAAAACATTCAGTACTTC
many,TRBJ2-3,TRBD2,TRBV10-3,CAISESGRGTDTQYF,TGTGCCATCAGTGAAAGCGGGAGGGGTACAGATACGCAGTATTTT
few,TRBJ2-4,TRBD2,TRBV20-1,CSASPSSGKGNIQYF,TGCAGTGCTAGCCCCTCTAGCGGGAAAGGAAACATTCAGTACTTC
many,TRBJ1-1,TRBD1,TRBV12-3/TRBV12-4,CASSPGQFMNTEAFF,TGTGCCAGCAGTCCGGGACAGTTTATGAACACTGAAGCTTTCTTT
many,TRBJ1-2,TRBD1,TRBV2,CASSGTGGIYGYTF,TGTGCCAGCAGTGGGACAGGGGGCATCTATGGCTACACCTTC
many,TRBJ2-1,.,TRBV20-1,CSARDIRPYNEQFF,TGCAGTGCTAGAGATATAAGGCCCTACAATGAGCAGTTCTTC